This T cell receptor (beta chain) appears in the sequencing data of a study of cytomegalovirus exposure and HLA in healthy donors (dated by TCRdb to between 2016 and 2019). The study in broad terms: In an earlier analysis of 587 of the donors, 276 Gb of sequence data and 95 million to 130 million unique TCR beta sequences from about 190 million T cells were reported. An early release covering approximately 600 HLA-typed donors comprised 250 to 350 gigabases of sequencing data and 85 million or so unique TCR sequences. Of the approximately 400 genotyped donors, approximately 81% were placed in the genetic ancestry cluster associated with self-reported Caucasian donors. The study aimed to test whether cataloging public T cell receptors could reveal signatures of past pathogen exposure. The study profiled the T cell repertoires of 666 subjects by immunosequencing and related them to cytomegalovirus serostatus. Besides the first cohort of 550 to 750 subjects, a separate validation cohort made up of 120 different subjects was used. To predict cytomegalovirus infection status, the study brought together high-throughput TCR immunosequencing, statistical association of individual TCRs with disease status, and machine learning. A later analysis re-examined previously published TCR beta repertoires from more than 550 donors and added high-resolution HLA genotyping to investigate patterns of TCR occurrence. The later analysis used no new phenotypic data to find candidate immune exposures, relying instead on TCR beta sequences and their occurrence across donors. In an earlier analysis of a few hundred of the donors, high-throughput TCR beta sequencing was used to judge whether each TCR beta V gene segment behaved as functional or pseudogenic. Donor age, sex, ethnicity and CMV serostatus were collected together with the repertoire data. A later genetic analysis took genome-wide SNP genotypes for about three fifths of the 666 donors and used that subset as a discovery cohort. All discovery cohort repertoires had been generated using a single sequencing platform. HLA typing included class I and class II loci at four-digit resolution. Typing coverage differed by locus: A, B, C, DRB1 and DQB1 were typed in about 620-630 donors, DQA1 in 522, DPA1 in nearly 610, and DPB1 in 472. Roughly five DR-DQ haplotypes were handled as single units for association and clustering because linkage in the cohort was strong. Among roughly 400 genotyped donors of the cohort, an average of 235,054 unique TCR beta nucleotide sequences were sequenced per donor, roughly a sixth of them non-productive. Points the paper makes about the study in general: In this cohort, only TCR beta chains were sequenced, and detectable features were limited by the absence of alpha or paired-chain data. Most TCR sequences were seen in very few donors, while some public TCRs were found in many individuals. In a later analysis, HLA-associated TCR beta chains were found to be more clonally expanded and to have lower generation probabilities than equally common non-associated chains. A further reported finding was that TCR beta sequences accurately predicted the HLA-A and HLA-B alleles for most subjects in the first cohort. An earlier analysis of some 590 of the donors showed that most TCR beta V segments appeared in productive rearrangements either about 87% or about 30% of the time, which broadly matched IMGT annotations. A later analysis associated 15,000 to 20,000 TCR beta sequences with specific HLA alleles at a false discovery rate of 0.05. A later genetic analysis reported fewer N-insertions in productive TCRs among donors in an Asian-associated ancestry cluster than the approximately 700-donor mean. Some IMGT-functional V segments, including TRBV6-2 and TRBV6-3, could not be distinguished by the 87-base-pair reads and were therefore excluded. Because HLA typing was unavailable for some donors at each locus, only the typed subset was used in association tests. Because counts were too low, roughly 16 rarely observed V segments, including chromosome 9 orphons, were excluded from the earlier analysis of roughly 580 of the donors. A cluster of highly shared sequence variants was judged likely to represent a technical artifact of the sequencing pipeline. Linkage disequilibrium might explain the correlated functional status among segregating V segments, but an unknown experimental factor could not be excluded. A later analysis found that most CMV-associated TCR beta chains appeared HLA-restricted, with HLA associations seemingly driven largely by CMV exposure. V-gene and J-gene trimming of TCR beta chains was associated with a missense DCLRE1C variant in a later genetic analysis, and the association was replicated in an independent cohort. In a later analysis, TCR association rates were found to vary across HLA loci, with the most associated TCRs seen for DRB1 alleles and the fewest for HLA-C alleles. In a later analysis, several top co-occurrence clusters were reported to appear linked to parvovirus B19, influenza, CMV and Epstein-Barr virus. In vitro tests confirmed that a few of the cytomegalovirus-associated TCR beta chains recognize cytomegalovirus antigens. Strong co-occurrence of HLA alleles, especially DR and DQ, made assigning TCR associations to individual alleles difficult. Immune exposure information for the cohort was limited to CMV serostatus. The study listed approximately 160 TCR beta chains as associated with cytomegalovirus. In both the original and validation cohorts, the classifier was reported to diagnose cytomegalovirus status with high specificity and sensitivity. The authors suggested that the approach could potentially be extended to other disease states and immunological phenotypes. Sequencing depth was assumed to be roughly uniform across donors in the presence/absence analyses, though that assumption may not hold.

Worth noting for this clone: This receptor's antigen is unknown. The sample holds no much larger clone one base away, and base qualities are not on file.

Library preparation was by the immunoSEQ multiplex PCR assay. A mixture of 60 forward primers for TCR Vbeta segments and 13 reverse primers for TCR Jbeta segments was used in the multiplex PCR. Amplification of the CDR3 region of rearranged TCR beta genes was performed with a multiplex PCR assay on genomic DNA. The amplified TCR beta libraries were sequenced on the Illumina HiSeq System as 87-base-pair reads. As for the authors' bioinformatics: Across the 670 or so repertoires, a later analysis counted 78 million or so unique TCR beta chains, roughly 11 million of which were shared by at least two donors. Raw reads were error-corrected and collapsed into unique sequences by a nearest-neighbor algorithm in which closely related sequences were merged to remove PCR and sequencing errors. To assign V, D and J gene segments, CDR3 sequences were aligned to IMGT reference sequences. Each retained sequence needed at least a six-nucleotide match to both a V gene segment and a J gene segment. Rearrangements were classified as productive when the CDR3 lacked stop codons and remained in frame with V and J, and all other rearrangements were classified as non-productive. Following IMGT convention, CDR3 was defined as the stretch from the second conserved V-encoded cysteine to the conserved J-encoded phenylalanine. Sequences without an unambiguous match to a single V gene segment were excluded from the earlier analysis of several hundred of the donors. In an earlier analysis of several hundred of the donors, a V segment was called functional when productive rearrangements were above 56.7%, and segregating when the standard deviation between donors exceeded 5%. To diagnose cytomegalovirus status from the catalog of TCR beta chain sequences, a statistical classification framework was built. V and J gene assignment, in a later analysis, came from comparing TCR nucleotide sequences with IMGT/GENE-DB human TR gene sequences. In a later analysis, CDR3 sequences and most-parsimonious VDJ recombination scenarios were assigned using the TCRdist pipeline. In a later analysis, each TCR beta chain was defined by its CDR3 amino acid sequence together with its V-gene family, and reads without a unique V-gene family were excluded. A later analysis removed over 500 highly shared, low-generation-probability nucleotide sequences to deal with suspected cross-contamination and a sequencing artifact. A later analysis calculated a clonal expansion index for each public chain from normalized within-repertoire ranks of inferred template counts. Generation probabilities in a later analysis came from a VDJ recombination model fitted to out-of-frame rearrangements, and those results were checked against IGoR. Hypergeometric tests were used in a later analysis to score TCR-TCR, TCR-HLA and TCR-CMV co-occurrence, with a repertoire-size bias correction applied to the TCR pairs. False discovery rates were estimated in a later analysis by permuting HLA or CMV assignments 20 times. A later analysis grouped co-occurring TCRs with DBSCAN, adding TCRdist sequence similarity when clustering within HLA-allele-positive subsets. Co-occurrence clustering excluded repertoires with fewer than 30,000 or more than 120,000 public chains, plus five with anomalous nucleotide sharing. Held by TCRdb, this immuneACCESS table contains in-frame sequences only and omits some clones. Under half of the omission traces to an unresolved V gene where checked; the cause of the rest is unknown. V and J calls and clone size are as listed in that table; D and trimming were resolved from the DNA. Across this sample there are about 180,000 clones, with around 77% seen only once. The ten biggest clones cover approximately 2.1% of the sample.

The cohort consisted of approximately 670 healthy bone marrow donors. At the time of sampling, every cohort member was nominally healthy, though immune exposures that went unrecorded were likely present. The donor tested CMV seronegative, placing the donor among the 350 to 400 seronegative members of the cohort. Every donor gave a peripheral blood sample, and the peripheral blood mononuclear cells from that sample were used for TCR beta sequencing. The Qiagen DNeasy Blood Extraction Kit was used to extract genomic DNA from the blood cell samples. The germline V gene (reference sequence) provides CDR1 SEHNR and CDR2 FQNEAQ. Germline trimming: 5 bases from V, 5 bases from J; junction bases outside gene matches: 5. The CDR3 contains 14 residues, cysteine and phenylalanine counted. Here the CDR3 DNA is all that survives: 42 bases in frame from base 1.

The sample consisted of PBMCs. This chain is built from TRBV7-9 and TRBJ2-5; TRBD2 matches 10 bases in the middle. The receptor comes from a woman aged 25 to 39 in good health and CMV-seronegative. The DNA is TGTGCCAGCAGCCCTCCGGGACTAGCGGAGACCCAGTACTTC. It codes for CASSPPGLAETQYF.